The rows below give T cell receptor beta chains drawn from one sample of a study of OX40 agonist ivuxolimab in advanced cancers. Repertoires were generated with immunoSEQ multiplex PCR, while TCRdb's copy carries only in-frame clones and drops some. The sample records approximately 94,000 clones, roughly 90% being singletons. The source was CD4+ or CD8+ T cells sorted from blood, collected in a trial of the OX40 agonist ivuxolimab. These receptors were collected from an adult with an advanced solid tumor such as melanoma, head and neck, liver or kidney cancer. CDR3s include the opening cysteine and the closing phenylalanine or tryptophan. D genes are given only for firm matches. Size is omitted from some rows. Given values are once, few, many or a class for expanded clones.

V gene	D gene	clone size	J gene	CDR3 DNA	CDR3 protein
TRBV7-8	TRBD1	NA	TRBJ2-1	TGTGCCAGCAGCTCCGGACAGGGGATATTACAGTTCTTC	CASSSGQGILQFF
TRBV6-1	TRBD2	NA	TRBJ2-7	TGTGCCAGCAGTGAAAACTGGCTAGCGGGAGGCTACGAGCAGTACTTC	CASSENWLAGGYEQYF
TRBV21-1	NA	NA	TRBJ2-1	TGTGCCAGCAGCAAGCTTAAAGTTAGAGGACTAGCGGGCCCCGAGCAGTTCTTC	CASSKLKVRGLAGPEQFF
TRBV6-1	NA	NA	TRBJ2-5	TGTGCCAGCGGGGCAGTACAGTTTTCCCAAGAGACCCAGTACTTC	CASGAVQFSQETQYF
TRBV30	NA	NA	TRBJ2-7	TGTGCCTGGACCTCTAGCGAGACCTACGAGCAGTACTTC	CAWTSSETYEQYF
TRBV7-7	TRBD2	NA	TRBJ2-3	TGTGCCAGCAGCTCCCAAGCGGGGCAAGGATATACGCAGTATTTT	CASSSQAGQGYTQYF
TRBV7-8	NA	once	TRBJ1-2	TGTGCCAGCAGCACGGGGGATGGCTACACCTTC	CASSTGDGYTF
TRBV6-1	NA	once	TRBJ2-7	TGTGCCAGCAGTTCAAGGACAGACGCCTACGAGCAGTACTTC	CASSSRTDAYEQYF
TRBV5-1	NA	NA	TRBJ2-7	TGCGCCAGCTGTTTTGGGATGGGTTACGAGCAGTACTTC	CASCFGMGYEQYF
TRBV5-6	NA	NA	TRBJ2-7	TGTGCCAGCAGCACCGGACAGTACGAGCAGTACTTC	CASSTGQYEQYF
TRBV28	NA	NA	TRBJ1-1	TGTGCCAGCAGTTTACCTGTCGAGGGGCTTGGTTCTGAAGCTTTCTTT	CASSLPVEGLGSEAFF
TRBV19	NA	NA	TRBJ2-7	TGTGCCAGTAGTAATAGTGGCTGGGGGGAGCAGTACTTC	CASSNSGWGEQYF
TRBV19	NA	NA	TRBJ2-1	TGTGCCAGTAGTATTGGGGGGACAACCTACAATGAGCAGTTCTTC	CASSIGGTTYNEQFF
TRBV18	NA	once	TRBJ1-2	TGTGCCAGCTCACCAAGAGATCACACCCTCTATGGCTACACCTTC	CASSPRDHTLYGYTF
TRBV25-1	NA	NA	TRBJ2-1	TGTGCCAGCAGTGATTTGGATGAGCAGTTCTTC	CASSDLDEQFF
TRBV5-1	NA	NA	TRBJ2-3	TGCGCCAGCAGCTTGGAGGGACCCAGGAGGGATTACACAGATACGCAGTATTTT	CASSLEGPRRDYTDTQYF
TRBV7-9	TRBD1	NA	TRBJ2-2	TGTGCCAGCAGCTTTAATCGAGCGGACAGGGTTCACACCGGGGAGCTGTTTTTT	CASSFNRADRVHTGELFF
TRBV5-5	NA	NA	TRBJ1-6	TGTGCCAGCAGTCAGACAGGTCAGACCCTCCACTTT	CASSQTGQTLHF
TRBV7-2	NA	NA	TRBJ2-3	TGTGCCAGCAGCCCCCCGCGAGGGAGGACCACAGATACGCAGTATTTT	CASSPPRGRTTDTQYF
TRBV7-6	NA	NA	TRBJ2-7	TGTGCCAGCAGCCAGGGAGAGTCCTACGAGCAGTACTTC	CASSQGESYEQYF
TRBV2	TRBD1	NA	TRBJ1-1	TGTGCCAGCACCAATGTGGGACAGGGATACACTGAAGCTTTCTTT	CASTNVGQGYTEAFF
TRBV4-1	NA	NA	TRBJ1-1	TGCGCCAGCAGCCAAGATATGGCAGGGGCGTTTGAAGCTTTCTTT	CASSQDMAGAFEAFF
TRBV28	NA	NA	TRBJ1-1	TGTGCCAGCAGTCCCCATATGAACACTGAAGCTTTCTTT	CASSPHMNTEAFF
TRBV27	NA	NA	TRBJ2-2	TGTGCCAGCACACAAAACACCGGGGAGCTGTTTTTT	CASTQNTGELFF
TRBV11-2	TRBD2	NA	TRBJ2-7	TGTGCCAGCAGCTCGGGACTAGCGGGAGTTTCCCCCTACGAGCAGTACTTC	CASSSGLAGVSPYEQYF